This passage covers 7 T cell receptor beta chains from one sample sequenced in a study of early T cells in non-severe SARS-CoV-2 infection. TCRdb reprocessed the 5' RACE reads with MiXCR, giving one entry per CDR3 protein. The sample has more than 90,000 distinct CDR3 sequences, under 15% seen once. The sequencing input was whole blood. Receptors originate from an adult who was a healthcare worker with PCR-confirmed SARS-CoV-2 infection or an uninfected control (not recorded which).

This clonotype came up a few times. The chain couples TRBV3-1 to TRBJ1-1; the D gene is possibly TRBD1 (5 bases). In germline, CDR1 is LGHDT, CDR2 YNNKEL (reference sequence). Trimming took off 1 base at V and 4 bases at J, with 13 bases between the two ends. The CDR3 is 15 amino acids. The CDR3 bases are TGTGCCAGCAGCCAAGGGCCCCCGGGGCGCACTGAAGCTTTCTTT. Translating it yields CASSQGPPGRTEAFF.

This clonotype was counted many times. The chain carries TRBV6-5 and TRBJ2-7; the D is unclear. The CDR3 length is 13 residues. The V end was cut by 6 bases, the J end by 6 bases, with 15 bases between. The germline CDR1 and CDR2 sequences are MNHEY and SVGAGI. The CDR3 sequence is CASRGPDPVEQYF. Here the CDR3 DNA reads TGTGCCAGCAGAGGACCCGACCCCGTCGAGCAGTACTTC.

The genes are TRBV20-1 and TRBJ2-5, with 10 nucleotides matching TRBD1. V dropped 8 bases and J dropped 2; count of bases not matched to a gene: 8. The CDR3 runs 14 residues. Germline lookup yields CDR1 DFQATT and CDR2 SNEGSKA (reference sequence). The CDR3 sequence: CSRQGATVQETQYF. The CDR3, as DNA: TGCAGTCGACAGGGGGCCACAGTTCAAGAGACCCAGTACTTC.

This clonotype showed up many times. V and J are TRBV20-1 and TRBJ1-5, with a weak D call TRBD1 (6 bases). The length of the CDR3 is 15 residues. Trimming pared 3 bases from V and 6 bases from J, leaving 18 bases between. In germline, CDR1 is DFQATT, CDR2 SNEGSKA (reference sequence). The CDR3 sequence is CSASLPTGFTQPQHF. CDR3 DNA sequence: TGCAGTGCTAGCTTACCCACAGGGTTTACTCAGCCCCAGCATTTT.

This rearrangement joins TRBV18 to TRBJ2-3; a weak D match, TRBD1 (5 bases). The CDR3 contains 14 residues. In germline, CDR1 is KGHSH, CDR2 LQKENI. V was trimmed by 5 bases and J by 2 bases, leaving 11 bases between them. CDR3 DNA: TGTGCCAGCTCATCTCAGGGAAACACAGATACGCAGTATTTT. Protein product: CASSSQGNTDTQYF.

This clonotype showed up just a few times. This chain uses TRBV20-1 with TRBJ1-2; TRBD1 aligns across 9 bases. With V trimmed by 5 bases and J by 2 bases, 9 bases remained unmatched. Germline V lookup: CDR1 DFQATT, CDR2 SNEGSKA (reference sequence). CDR3 size: 15 residues. The CDR3 DNA sequence: TGCAGTGCTCATACACCGGGACAGGGAAACTATGGCTACACCTTC. This codes for CSAHTPGQGNYGYTF.

This clonotype was picked up many times. The V call is TRBV9, the J call TRBJ2-7, with D unresolved. Germline CDR1 and CDR2: SGDLS and YYNGEE. V gave up 0 bases and J gave up 0 bases, with 10 bases separating them. The CDR3 consists of 15 residues. The chain's CDR3 is CASSVDEGYSYEQYF. In DNA form, the CDR3 reads TGTGCCAGCAGCGTAGATGAAGGTTACTCCTACGAGCAGTACTTC.